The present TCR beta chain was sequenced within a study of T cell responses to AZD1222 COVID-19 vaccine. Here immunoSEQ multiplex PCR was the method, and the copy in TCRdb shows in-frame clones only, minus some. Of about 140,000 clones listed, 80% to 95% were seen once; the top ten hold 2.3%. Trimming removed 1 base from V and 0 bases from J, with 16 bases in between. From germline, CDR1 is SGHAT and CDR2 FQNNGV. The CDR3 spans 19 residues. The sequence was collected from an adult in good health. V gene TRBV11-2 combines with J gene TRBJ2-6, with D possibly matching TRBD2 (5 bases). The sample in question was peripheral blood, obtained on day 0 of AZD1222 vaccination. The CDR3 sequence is CASSLGVPGSYSGANVLTF. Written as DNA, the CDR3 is TGTGCCAGCAGCTTAGGAGTACCGGGATCCTACTCTGGGGCCAACGTCCTGACTTTC.